This T cell receptor (beta chain) was retrieved from a study of cytomegalovirus exposure and HLA in healthy donors. Across the study: Researchers previously reported finding roughly 120 million unique TCR beta sequences from 150 million to 200 million T cells. Researchers found that around 80% of fewer than 450 genotyped donors fell within the Caucasian-associated ancestry cluster. Points from the study as a whole: Clonal expansion was found to be greater in HLA-associated TCR beta chains than in equally common others in a later analysis. As was reported, the HLA-A and HLA-B alleles of most subjects were accurately predicted from TCR beta sequences.

Turning to this clone: Its antigen is not identified.

A multiplex PCR was run with 60 Vbeta primers and 13 Jbeta primers. Method: immunoSEQ multiplex PCR; TCRdb's copy keeps in-frame clones and lacks some. The data hold 210,000 or so clones, with around 87% observed a single time. Germline CDR1 and CDR2: MNHEY and SVGAGI. V gave up 8 bases and J gave up 0 bases, with 13 bases separating them. This CDR3 spans 14 amino acids. The rearrangement links TRBV6-5 to TRBJ2-5; perhaps TRBD2 as D (6 bases). The TCR comes from a man aged 30 to 45 in good health and CMV-seronegative. Sequenced material: PBMCs. The chain's CDR3 is CASRSAGNQETQYF. The CDR3 coding sequence is TGTGCCAGCCGTTCCGCGGGAAACCAAGAGACCCAGTACTTC.